The 5 T cell receptor beta chains presented below share a single source sample, sequenced in a study of blood T cell repertoires in COVID-19. The method was immunoSEQ multiplex PCR; TCRdb's version includes in-frame clones alone and lacks a portion of them. The sample includes approximately 240,000 clones, 87% of them seen just once. What was sequenced was PBMCs or T cells enriched from blood (not recorded which). These TCRs come from a woman in her twenties or thirties with acute COVID-19.

The chain couples TRBV5-4 to TRBJ2-7; 10 nucleotides align to TRBD2. Germline CDR1 is SGHNT and CDR2 is YYREEE (reference sequence). The CDR3 spans 16 residues. The trim removed 4 bases at V and 3 bases at J, leaving 10 bases unmatched. The CDR3 region has the DNA TGTGCCAGCAGCCCGGGGGGCCTAGCGGGGGACTACGAGCAGTACTTC. Translated: CASSPGGLAGDYEQYF.

The chain has TRBV19 and TRBJ1-6; tentative D call: TRBD1 (6 bases). Trimming cost V 5 bases and J 7 bases, with 15 bases left between them. Germline V gene sequence: CDR1 LNHDA, CDR2 SQIVND (reference sequence). This CDR3 region has 15 residues. CDR3 coding DNA: TGTGCCAGTAGTGGGGGGGGGCGCCGGAATTCACCCCTCCACTTT. This translates into CASSGGGRRNSPLHF.

This clone was seen just once. The chain couples TRBV11-2 to TRBJ2-1, with D possibly TRBD1 on 5 matching bases. This CDR3 comprises 13 residues. The V gene lost 1 base and the J gene lost 11 bases, with 12 bases spanning the gap. Germline V gene lookup returns CDR1 SGHAT and CDR2 FQNNGV. The DNA for the CDR3 is TGTGCCAGCAGCTTAGGACACCAGGGCCAGCAGTTCTTC. Its translation: CASSLGHQGQQFF.

The V and J genes are TRBV11-2 and TRBJ2-2; 10 bases match TRBD1. CDR1 SGHAT and CDR2 FQNNGV come from the germline V gene. V shed 6 bases, J shed 6 bases, and the junction held 7 bases outside the gene matches. The CDR3 is 15 residues long. The DNA of the CDR3 is TGTGCCAGCAGGGAGGGACAGGGGAGCGCCGGGGAGCTGTTTTTT. Its translation: CASREGQGSAGELFF.

The chain couples TRBV18 to TRBJ1-6; no definite D call. The CDR3 consists of 18 residues. CDR1 and CDR2 from the germline V gene are KGHSH and LQKENI. The ends were cut back, 1 base at V and 0 bases at J, with 13 bases in the middle. DNA for the CDR3: TGTGCCAGCTCACCACGTGAGTTCAAAAGCTCCTATAATTCACCCCTCCACTTT. Translation: CASSPREFKSSYNSPLHF.